The rows below give T cell receptor beta chains drawn from one sample of a study of cytomegalovirus exposure and HLA in healthy donors. Here immunoSEQ multiplex PCR was the method, and the copy in TCRdb shows in-frame clones only, minus some. The data show around 190,000 clones, 75% to 90% seen once. Input material: PBMCs. The receptor source for this set is a woman aged 25 to 45 in good health and CMV-seronegative. CDR3s include the opening cysteine and the closing phenylalanine or tryptophan. D genes are given only for firm matches. Where a row states a size, it is once, few, many or the class of an expanded clone; other rows omit it.

cdr3_aa: CASSEIHSYEQYF
cdr3_nt: TGTGCCAGCTCCGAAATACACTCCTACGAGCAGTACTTC
d_call: NA
j_call: TRBJ2-7
clone_size: NA
v_call: TRBV19

cdr3_aa: CASRKLTSGSMNEQFF
cdr3_nt: TGCGCCAGCAGGAAATTGACTAGCGGGAGTATGAATGAGCAGTTCTTC
d_call: TRBD2
j_call: TRBJ2-1
clone_size: NA
v_call: TRBV4-1

cdr3_aa: CASSQESREEVMNTEAFF
cdr3_nt: TGTGCCAGCAGCCAAGAATCTAGGGAGGAGGTAATGAACACTGAAGCTTTCTTT
d_call: NA
j_call: TRBJ1-1
clone_size: NA
v_call: TRBV14

cdr3_aa: CATLLSGSRYEQYF
cdr3_nt: TGTGCCACCCTACTTAGCGGGAGTCGCTACGAGCAGTACTTC
d_call: TRBD2
j_call: TRBJ2-7
clone_size: once
v_call: TRBV28

cdr3_aa: CASSSGQIPNTGELFF
cdr3_nt: TGTGCCAGCAGCTCGGGACAGATACCGAACACCGGGGAGCTGTTTTTT
d_call: TRBD1
j_call: TRBJ2-2
clone_size: NA
v_call: TRBV7-9

cdr3_aa: CASSDGFEALSGETQYF
cdr3_nt: TGTGCCAGCAGCGATGGATTCGAGGCCCTCTCGGGAGAGACCCAGTACTTC
d_call: NA
j_call: TRBJ2-5
clone_size: once
v_call: TRBV7-2

cdr3_aa: CASRAINTEAFF
cdr3_nt: TGTGCCAGCAGAGCCATTAACACTGAAGCTTTCTTT
d_call: NA
j_call: TRBJ1-1
clone_size: NA
v_call: TRBV2

cdr3_aa: CASSLPSGRPDTQYF
cdr3_nt: TGTGCCAGCAGCTTGCCTAGCGGGAGACCGGATACGCAGTATTTT
d_call: TRBD2
j_call: TRBJ2-3
clone_size: NA
v_call: TRBV5-6

cdr3_aa: CASGGLAGITGELFF
cdr3_nt: TGTGCCAGCGGCGGACTAGCGGGAATCACCGGGGAGCTGTTTTTT
d_call: TRBD2
j_call: TRBJ2-2
clone_size: NA
v_call: TRBV2

cdr3_aa: CASSLGGQGSNSNTGELFF
cdr3_nt: TGCGCCAGCAGCTTGGGGGGACAGGGATCAAACTCGAACACCGGGGAGCTGTTTTTT
d_call: TRBD1
j_call: TRBJ2-2
clone_size: NA
v_call: TRBV5-1

cdr3_aa: CSGGQSNEKLFF
cdr3_nt: TGCAGCGGGGGACAGTCTAATGAAAAACTGTTTTTT
d_call: TRBD1
j_call: TRBJ1-4
clone_size: once
v_call: TRBV29-1

cdr3_aa: CATSGQTSYEQYF
cdr3_nt: TGTGCCACCTCCGGACAGACCTCCTACGAGCAGTACTTC
d_call: NA
j_call: TRBJ2-7
clone_size: NA
v_call: TRBV2

cdr3_aa: CAWSVSMHTGELFF
cdr3_nt: TGTGCCTGGAGTGTTTCTATGCACACCGGGGAGCTGTTTTTT
d_call: NA
j_call: TRBJ2-2
clone_size: NA
v_call: TRBV30

cdr3_aa: CASSARLAGGHEQFF
cdr3_nt: TGTGCCAGCAGCGCCCGACTAGCGGGAGGCCATGAGCAGTTCTTC
d_call: TRBD2
j_call: TRBJ2-1
clone_size: NA
v_call: TRBV9

cdr3_aa: CASSSPDRSGQYF
cdr3_nt: TGCGCCAGCAGCTCCCCGGACAGGTCAGGGCAGTACTTC
d_call: TRBD1
j_call: TRBJ2-7
clone_size: few
v_call: TRBV5-1